A few counts support the clone carrying this T cell receptor beta chain. As yet, its antigen is unknown. The germline V gene has CDR1 KGHSH and CDR2 LQKENI. CDR3 length: 16 residues. V was cut by 3 bases and J by 0 bases, with 14 bases left in between. Measured with immunoSEQ multiplex PCR; TCRdb has only the in-frame clones, and not every one. In the table there are around 110,000 clones, 88% of which are singletons. The sample comes from a study of T cell responses to AZD1222 COVID-19 vaccine. In the study overall: Pooling of second doses given at about 4 or about 12 weeks was done. Study-wide results and limits: Two AZD1222 administrations were followed by greater Spike-specific TCR breadth and depth. Vaccine-associated CD4 TCRs ranged over spike, dominating at 160-218 and 743-854. Clonal diversity may have been underestimated in mostly white British donors.

This sequence joins TRBV18 and TRBJ1-2; D perhaps matches TRBD1 (5 bases). The starting material was peripheral blood, obtained on day 0 of AZD1222 vaccination. The sequence was collected from an adult in good health. The CDR3 nucleotides are TGTGCCAGCTCACCTTCCGGGACGGCAGCTAACTATGGCTACACCTTC. Its protein is CASSPSGTAANYGYTF.